The 28 T cell receptor beta chains below all came from one sample that was sequenced in a study of cytomegalovirus exposure and HLA in healthy donors. Primers included in the PCR were 60 Vbeta and 13 Jbeta primers. Generated by immunoSEQ multiplex PCR, the TCRdb table keeps only in-frame clones and is missing some. The sample yields around 200,000 clones, 65% to 85% seen once. Source material: PBMCs. Receptors were obtained from a woman younger than 35 in good health and CMV-seronegative.

As regards this clone: The junction does not match germline at one end; this may be a read error. The chain couples TRBV5-1 to TRBJ1-2, with D possibly matching TRBD1 (6 bases). Germline V gene lookup returns CDR1 SGHRS and CDR2 YFSETQ. The CDR3 has 15 residues. Here the CDR3 DNA reads TGTGCCAGCAGCTGGTGGGACACCGGTAACTATGGCTACACCTTC. As protein: CASSWWDTGNYGYTF.

The chain recombines TRBV5-1 with TRBJ2-7, with TRBD1 matching 7 bases. Germline loops: CDR1 SGHRS, CDR2 YFSETQ. The CDR3 is made up of 14 amino acids. J gave up 6 bases and V 0 bases, and 6 bases lay outside the gene matches. CDR3 DNA sequence: TGCGCCAGCAGCTTGGGACAGGGTTCGACCGAGCAGTACTTC. This codes for CASSLGQGSTEQYF.

This sequence joins TRBV7-2 and TRBJ1-5, with D perhaps matching TRBD1 (6 bases). This CDR3 is built from 17 residues. The germline CDR1 and CDR2 sequences are SGHTA and FQGNSA. V was cut by 0 bases and J by 4 bases, with 16 bases left in between. CDR3 in amino acids: CASSLASRGGRNQPQHF. The CDR3 DNA reads as TGTGCCAGCAGCTTAGCGAGTAGGGGGGGTAGGAATCAGCCCCAGCATTTT.

V is TRBV5-6 and J is TRBJ1-2, with D unclear. Germline V CDR1 and CDR2: SGHDT, YYEEEE. The CDR3 is 11 residues long. Trimming took off 0 bases at V and 5 bases at J, with 2 bases between the two ends. In DNA form, the CDR3 reads TGTGCCAGCAGCTTGGCGTATGGCTACACCTTC. Amino acid sequence: CASSLAYGYTF. Full variable domain (outside the CDR3, taken from reference TRBV5-6 and TRBJ1-2): DAGVTQSPTHLIKTRGQQVTLRCSPKSGHDTVSWYQQALGQGPQFIFQYYEEEERQRGNFPDRFSGHQFPNYSSELNVNALLLGDSALYLCASSLAYGYTFGSGTRLTVV.

The chain carries TRBV28 and TRBJ1-2, with TRBD1 as a possible D gene (5 bases). Germline V gene sequence: CDR1 MDHEN, CDR2 SYDVKM. The CDR3 sequence is 15 residues long. V lost 5 bases and J lost 3, with 16 bases in between. CDR3: CASSPPATAHYGYTF. The CDR3 DNA reads TGTGCCAGCAGTCCACCGGCGACAGCACACTATGGCTACACCTTC.

This clone has only a few counts. CDR3 sequence (DNA): TGTGCCAGCAGCCTTATAGACAGTTCGCTTAGCAATCAGCCCCAGCATTTT. Its protein is CASSLIDSSLSNQPQHF. The chain is built from TRBV5-5 and TRBJ1-5, with D possibly TRBD1 on 5 matching bases. V was trimmed by 4 bases and J by 0 bases, leaving 17 bases between them. Germline V gives CDR1 SGHKS, CDR2 YYEKEE (reference sequence). The CDR3 sequence is 17 residues long.

The V and J genes are TRBV4-1 and TRBJ2-7; 8 bases fit TRBD2. This CDR3 region has 14 residues. Germline V gives CDR1 MGHRA, CDR2 YSYEKL. Trimming at V came to 6 bases and at J to 7 bases, leaving 11 bases not matched to a gene. This CDR3 reads CASSPGGATWEQYF. DNA for the CDR3: TGCGCCAGCAGTCCCGGGGGGGCGACCTGGGAGCAGTACTTC.

The chain combines TRBV6-5 with TRBJ1-1, with D maybe TRBD1 (6 bases). CDR3 length: 13 amino acids. Germline V gene sequence: CDR1 MNHEY, CDR2 SVGAGI. V was clipped by 8 bases and J by 6 bases, with 16 bases between them. CDR3 amino acids: CASADSLRAEAFF. In DNA, the CDR3 is TGTGCCAGCGCGGACAGCCTGCGGGCTGAAGCTTTCTTT.

The chain links TRBV5-1 to TRBJ1-3; TRBD1 is a possible D gene (5 bases). Germline V CDR1 and CDR2: SGHRS, YFSETQ. V was trimmed by 0 bases and J by 4 bases, leaving 11 bases between them. This CDR3 is built from 15 residues. For the CDR3, the DNA is TGCGCCAGCAGCTTGGATCGGACACCCGGAAACACCATATATTTT. It codes for CASSLDRTPGNTIYF.

V and J are TRBV13 and TRBJ2-1; 10 positions agree with TRBD1. Germline-derived CDR1 and CDR2 are PRHDT and FYEKMQ (reference sequence). CDR3 size: 20 residues. With 5 bases clipped from V and 2 bases from J, the junction kept 18 bases outside the gene matches. CDR3 coding DNA: TGTGCCAGCAGCCCCCCGCCGGGACAGGGGTTTGGTATTACCTACAATGAGCAGTTCTTC. It codes for CASSPPPGQGFGITYNEQFF. The variable domain in full, with the rest retrieved from reference TRBV13 and TRBJ2-1, is AAGVIQSPRHLIKEKRETATLKCYPIPRHDTVYWYQQGPGQDPQFLISFYEKMQSDKGSIPDRFSAQQFSDYHSELNMSSLELGDSALYFCASSPPPGQGFGITYNEQFFGPGTRLTVL.

This chain joins TRBV29-1 and TRBJ2-1; TRBD2 aligns across 7 bases. Germline CDR1 is SQVTM and CDR2 is ANQGSEA. The V and J ends lost 4 bases and 3 bases, in that order; junction bases with no gene match: 6. The CDR3 has 14 residues. CDR3 region: CSVGVSGYYNEQFF. Written as DNA, the CDR3 is TGCAGCGTTGGGGTTAGCGGGTACTACAATGAGCAGTTCTTC.

The rearrangement joins TRBV10-1 to TRBJ2-7, with TRBD2 identical over 7 bases. CDR3 size: 14 residues. The trim removed 0 bases at V and 3 bases at J, leaving 2 bases unmatched. Germline V gives CDR1 WNHNN, CDR2 SYGVQD (reference sequence). The CDR3 DNA follows: TGCGCCAGCAGTGAGTCGGGGGGGAACTACGAGCAGTACTTC. Its translation is CASSESGGNYEQYF.

The rearrangement links TRBV2 to TRBJ2-5; D is ambiguous. Germline CDR1 SNHLY, CDR2 FYNNEI. V lost 3 bases and J 0 bases, leaving 8 bases between the germline ends. The CDR3 extends over 14 amino acids. The CDR3 is CASSETRNQETQYF. CDR3 nucleotides: TGTGCCAGCAGTGAGACACGGAACCAAGAGACCCAGTACTTC.

This clone showed up just once. At one of its ends the junction is not consistent with the germline gene, which may arise from a read error. The J gene is TRBJ2-7, the V gene TRBV6-1; 7 bases line up with TRBD1. Germline V gene sequence: CDR1 MNHNS, CDR2 SASEGT. The CDR3 totals 12 residues. The CDR3 DNA reads TGTGCCAGCAGTGAAACCGGGACAGCTACCAACTTC. Encoded protein: CASSETGTATNF.

As concerns this clone: Within the sample, other DNA sequences also encode this same CDR3. The V call is TRBV6-5, the J call TRBJ1-2; 7 nucleotides agree with TRBD1. Trimming cost V 0 bases and J 6 bases; bases outside gene matches: 4. CDR1 and CDR2 from the germline V gene are MNHEY and SVGAGI. The CDR3 has 14 amino acids. As DNA, the CDR3 is TGTGCCAGCAGTTACTCTGGGCAGGGGGATGGCTACACCTTC. Amino acid sequence: CASSYSGQGDGYTF.

The V call is TRBV2, the J call TRBJ2-7, with 8 positions matching TRBD1. The V gene's germline CDR1 is SNHLY and CDR2 FYNNEI. The V gene end was trimmed by 6 bases and the J gene end by 5 bases; junction bases not matched to a gene: 6. There are 13 residues in the CDR3. CDR3 DNA: TGTGCCAGCAGCGGACAGGGCGGCAACGAGCAGTACTTC. Translating it yields CASSGQGGNEQYF.

The chain is built from TRBV4-2 and TRBJ2-5; 8 nucleotides align to TRBD2. In germline, CDR1 is LGHNA, CDR2 YNFKEQ. The V and J ends lost 3 bases and 4 bases, in that order; junction bases with no gene match: 4. The CDR3 has 14 residues. The CDR3 region has the DNA TGTGCCAGCAGCCACTTAGCGGGGTTAGAGACCCAGTACTTC. Translation: CASSHLAGLETQYF.

The count of this clone is one. The chain is built from TRBV5-6 and TRBJ2-5; 11 nucleotides match TRBD2. Unmatched junction bases numbered 8, after V lost 0 bases and J lost 7 bases. Germline V CDR1 and CDR2: SGHDT, YYEEEE. This CDR3 comprises 16 residues. This chain's CDR3 is CASSLGTSGSGTTQYF. The CDR3 DNA follows: TGTGCCAGCAGCTTGGGTACTAGCGGGAGTGGGACGACCCAGTACTTC.

This clone was seen only once. The V and J genes are TRBV4-1 and TRBJ2-1; D might be TRBD2 (5 bases). The CDR3 is 16 residues long. Between the trimmed V and J ends, which lost 4 bases and 5 bases, there was a span of 18 bases. Per germline, CDR1 MGHRA and CDR2 YSYEKL. CDR3 DNA sequence: TGCGCCAGCAGCCCGCGGGTGGGGTCGTCAAACAATGAGCAGTTCTTC. This sequence encodes CASSPRVGSSNNEQFF.

CDR3: CASSGETSWYTDTQYF. The CDR3, as DNA: TGTGCCAGCAGTGGGGAGACTAGCTGGTACACAGATACGCAGTATTTT. The V and J genes are TRBV6-1 and TRBJ2-3; the match to TRBD2 covers 7 bases. J gave up 2 bases and V 4 bases, and 9 bases lay outside the gene matches. CDR1 and CDR2 from the germline V gene are MNHNS and SASEGT. CDR3 length: 16 residues.

V usage is TRBV27 and J usage is TRBJ1-1, with 7 bases lining up with TRBD1. Trimming removed 5 bases from V and 6 bases from J; junction bases left unmatched: 6. The CDR3 totals 13 residues. Germline values: CDR1 MNHEY, CDR2 SMNVEV (reference sequence). Written as DNA, the CDR3 is TGTGCCAGCAGTACTACAGGGGCTGCTGAAGCTTTCTTT. Its translation is CASSTTGAAEAFF.

The chain uses TRBV18 and TRBJ1-1, with no clear D. CDR1 is KGHSH, CDR2 LQKENI, per germline. The V end was cut by 2 bases, the J end by 3 bases, with 7 bases between. This CDR3 has 13 amino acids. CDR3 in DNA: TGTGCCAGCTCACCAGAGGGAGACACTGAAGCTTTCTTT. This translates into CASSPEGDTEAFF.

The chain combines TRBV14 with TRBJ2-5, with D possibly matching TRBD2 (6 bases). Germline loops: CDR1 SGHDN, CDR2 FVKESK. The V end was cut by 0 bases, the J end by 4 bases, with 9 bases between. This CDR3 is 14 amino acids long. The DNA for the CDR3 is TGTGCCAGCAGCCAAGATGGGCGGGGAGAGACCCAGTACTTC. It yields the protein CASSQDGRGETQYF.

The chain employs TRBV19 and TRBJ1-5; no firm D call. V was cut by 1 base and J by 11 bases, with 12 bases left in between. Germline loops: CDR1 LNHDA, CDR2 SQIVND (reference sequence). The CDR3 consists of 13 residues. The CDR3 DNA follows: TGTGCCAGTAGTATAGGAAGAGAGTGGTCCCAGCATTTT. Translation gives CASSIGREWSQHF.

The chain couples TRBV5-1 to TRBJ2-1, with TRBD2 identical over 10 bases. This CDR3 spans 14 amino acids. Germline CDR1 reads SGHRS; CDR2 reads YFSETQ. Trimming at V came to 2 bases and at J to 5 bases, leaving 1 base not matched to a gene. CDR3 amino acids: CASSLAGGDNEQFF. The CDR3 nucleotides read TGCGCCAGCAGCTTAGCGGGAGGGGACAATGAGCAGTTCTTC.

The chain has TRBV29-1 and TRBJ2-7; TRBD1 agrees at 8 bases. V lost 2 bases to trimming and J lost 3 bases; unmatched junction nucleotides: 6. CDR3 size: 14 residues. Germline CDR1 SQVTM, CDR2 ANQGSEA. The CDR3 protein is CSVESEQGDYEQYF. Written as DNA, the CDR3 is TGCAGCGTTGAATCCGAACAGGGGGACTACGAGCAGTACTTC.

V gene TRBV6-5 combines with J gene TRBJ2-6, with D possibly being TRBD1 (5 bases). The V and J ends lost 2 bases and 0 bases respectively, with 8 bases between them. The CDR3 runs 16 residues. Looked up from germline, CDR1 is MNHEY and CDR2 is SVGAGI. CDR3 sequence: CASSYATDSGANVLTF. The CDR3 DNA sequence: TGTGCCAGCAGTTACGCGACAGACTCTGGGGCCAACGTCCTGACTTTC.

This clone was observed a single time. The chain couples TRBV28 to TRBJ2-7; tentatively, D is TRBD1 (6 bases). The CDR3 sequence is 15 residues long. Trimming took off 5 bases at V and 6 bases at J, with 20 bases between the two ends. Germline V gene sequence: CDR1 MDHEN, CDR2 SYDVKM. Here the CDR3 DNA reads TGTGCCAGCAGTCCGACAGGTCGGCAACTCGGCGAGCAGTACTTC. The encoded protein is CASSPTGRQLGEQYF.